The next 26 T cell receptor beta chains were all read from a single sample in a study of blood T cell repertoires in COVID-19. Using immunoSEQ multiplex PCR, the repertoire was profiled, and TCRdb retains in-frame clones only, with some absent. Of about 280,000 clones in the sample, about 89% were seen once. Specimen: peripheral blood. The receptors were sampled from a man aged 35 to 55 with acute or convalescent COVID-19.

In this sample, this clone turned up once. CDR3 in amino acids: CASTPDSYNEQFF. The CDR3 nucleotides are TGTGCCAGCACCCCGGACAGCTACAATGAGCAGTTCTTC. V usage is TRBV6-2 or TRBV6-3 and J usage is TRBJ2-1, with D tentatively TRBD1 (6 bases). The germline V gene has CDR1 MNHEY and CDR2 SVGEGT. The V and J ends lost 7 bases and 3 bases respectively, with 10 bases between them. The CDR3 has 13 amino acids.

V gene TRBV7-3 combines with J gene TRBJ1-2; perhaps TRBD1 as D (5 bases). This CDR3 has 13 residues. Trimming took off 5 bases at V and 6 bases at J, with 13 bases between the two ends. Per germline, CDR1 SGHTA and CDR2 FQGTGA. CDR3 DNA: TGTGCCAGCAGCCAAGCTGGGGGGAATGGCTACACCTTC. Its translation: CASSQAGGNGYTF.

The chain employs TRBV5-1 and TRBJ2-1; the D gene is possibly TRBD1 (6 bases). Trimming removed 2 bases from V and 6 bases from J, with 9 bases in between. This CDR3 has 13 residues. The germline V gene has CDR1 SGHRS and CDR2 YFSETQ. This CDR3 reads CASSFPGVNEQFF. The CDR3 DNA sequence: TGCGCCAGCAGCTTCCCAGGGGTCAATGAGCAGTTCTTC.

This sequence joins TRBV7-6 and TRBJ2-2, with 12 nucleotides matching TRBD2. This CDR3 region has 16 residues. The ends lost 4 bases at V and 6 bases at J; junction bases unmatched: 6. Germline V CDR1 and CDR2: SGHVS, FNYEAQ. CDR3: CASSWTTSGGPGELFF. The CDR3 DNA reads TGTGCCAGCAGCTGGACCACTAGCGGGGGGCCCGGGGAGCTGTTTTTT.

The chain has TRBV21-1 and TRBJ1-2. TRBV21-1 is labeled a pseudogene. The CDR3 has 18 amino acids. In DNA form, the CDR3 reads TGTGCCAGCAGCAAAGCGGAGGAGGGCACCCATCCTAACTATGGCTACACCTTC. Translated, it gives CASSKAEEGTHPNYGYTF.

The chain carries TRBV3-1 (or the pseudogene TRBV3-2) and TRBJ2-1, with 7 positions matching TRBD2. Germline lookup yields CDR1 LGHDT and CDR2 YNNKEL (reference sequence). J lost 6 bases, V lost 0 bases, and 5 bases had no gene match. This CDR3 comprises 15 residues. CDR3 loop: CASSQDTSVVNEQFF. The CDR3 DNA sequence: TGTGCCAGCAGCCAAGACACTAGCGTAGTCAATGAGCAGTTCTTC.

This chain connects TRBV5-1 to TRBJ1-1; TRBD1 agrees at 9 bases. This CDR3 region has 15 residues. The trim removed 4 bases at V and 5 bases at J, leaving 9 bases unmatched. The V gene's germline CDR1 is SGHRS and CDR2 YFSETQ. CDR3 amino acids: CASSPLTGGGTEAFF. The CDR3 DNA is TGCGCCAGCAGCCCCTTGACAGGGGGAGGTACTGAAGCTTTCTTT.

This clone appeared once. In the same sample, other DNA sequences code for this CDR3. The rearrangement links TRBV9 to TRBJ2-3; a weak D match, TRBD2 (6 bases). The CDR3 is made up of 15 amino acids. CDR1 and CDR2 from the germline V gene are SGDLS and YYNGEE. V was trimmed by 0 bases and J by 0 bases, leaving 8 bases between them. CDR3 sequence: CASSVVAGSTDTQYF. The CDR3 DNA reads TGTGCCAGCAGCGTAGTGGCGGGGAGCACAGATACGCAGTATTTT.

CDR3 residues: CASSPPDRGDNQPQHF. The CDR3 DNA follows: TGTGCCAGTAGTCCGCCAGACAGGGGGGACAATCAGCCCCAGCATTTT. The chain links TRBV19 to TRBJ1-5, with 9 bases that match TRBD1. The germline gives CDR1 LNHDA, CDR2 SQIVND (reference sequence). V gave up 5 bases and J gave up 3 bases; unmatched junction bases: 8. CDR3 length: 16 amino acids.

V is TRBV3-1 (or the pseudogene TRBV3-2) and J is TRBJ1-1; D is ambiguous. Trimming removed 5 bases from V and 7 bases from J, with 8 bases in between. Germline CDR1 reads LGHDT; CDR2 reads YNNKEL (reference sequence). This CDR3 comprises 11 residues. The CDR3, as DNA: TGTGCCAGCAGCTTAGAGGGTGAAGCTTTCTTT. Protein sequence: CASSLEGEAFF.

The chain has TRBV6-5 and TRBJ1-1; D not certain. The V end lost 7 bases, the J end lost 3 bases, and 6 bases lay between the germline ends. Germline V gives CDR1 MNHEY, CDR2 SVGAGI. The CDR3 is 11 residues long. DNA for the CDR3: TGTGCCAGCACCAGTTACACTGAAGCTTTCTTT. This translates into CASTSYTEAFF.

This clone was recorded only once. The J gene is TRBJ1-5, the V gene TRBV19; 9 nucleotides align to TRBD1. The CDR3 covers 14 residues. In germline, CDR1 is LNHDA, CDR2 SQIVND (reference sequence). V dropped 7 bases and J dropped 6; count of bases not matched to a gene: 7. The CDR3 sequence is CASNSDRGGQPQHF. CDR3 coding DNA: TGTGCCAGTAACTCGGACAGGGGTGGTCAGCCCCAGCATTTT.

This clone was seen a handful of times. The genes are TRBV2 and TRBJ1-1, with 10 positions matching TRBD1. The CDR3 runs to 12 residues. Trimming at V came to 6 bases and at J to 9 bases, leaving 4 bases not matched to a gene. Germline V gene sequence: CDR1 SNHLY, CDR2 FYNNEI. The CDR3 bases are TGTGCCAGCAGGGATGACAGGGGGCAAGCTTTCTTT. Translated: CASRDDRGQAFF.

This clone was found a few times. CDR3 in amino acids: CASSPGYGTEAFF. DNA for the CDR3: TGCGCCAGCAGTCCAGGGTACGGGACTGAAGCTTTCTTT. The chain links TRBV5-1 to TRBJ1-1, with TRBD1 as a possible D gene (5 bases). V shed 5 bases and J shed 5 bases, with 13 bases lying between them. The CDR3 is made up of 13 amino acids. Germline CDR1 reads SGHRS; CDR2 reads YFSETQ.

The CDR3 DNA sequence: TGTGCTAGTGGTTTGGTACTGGGAGAAACTAATGAAAAACTGTTTTTT. It encodes CASGLVLGETNEKLFF. The gene calls are TRBV12-5 and TRBJ1-4; D gene uncertain. The ends were cut back, 0 bases at V and 1 base at J, with 9 bases in the middle. This CDR3 spans 16 amino acids. From germline, CDR1 is LGHNT and CDR2 FRNRAP.

The chain combines TRBV7-9 with TRBJ2-3; D possibly corresponds to TRBD2 (7 bases). Germline values: CDR1 SEHNR, CDR2 FQNEAQ (reference sequence). CDR3 length equals 13 residues. V was pared by 2 bases and J by 10 bases, with 13 bases between. CDR3 nucleotide sequence: TGTGCCAGCAGCTTACGGGGGGCCCCATCGCAGTATTTT. It codes for CASSLRGAPSQYF.

The V and J genes are TRBV7-8 and TRBJ2-6; 9 bases are shared with TRBD1. Germline CDR1 SGHVS, CDR2 FQNEAQ. The J segment lost 4 bases and the V segment lost 2 bases, leaving 12 bases of the junction unmatched. The CDR3 is 19 amino acids. DNA for the CDR3: TGTGCCAGCAGCTTACAGACAGGGGGGCTCTGGATAGGGGCCAACGTCCTGACTTTC. Its translation is CASSLQTGGLWIGANVLTF.

The chain uses TRBV5-1 and TRBJ2-3, with TRBD1 identical over 11 bases. The CDR3 totals 16 residues. The germline CDR1 and CDR2 sequences are SGHRS and YFSETQ. Trimming removed 4 bases from V and 6 bases from J; junction bases left unmatched: 10. The DNA of the CDR3 is TGCGCCAGCAGCCCCATACAGGGACAGGGGGTCGATACGCAGTATTTT. Translating it yields CASSPIQGQGVDTQYF.

V and J are TRBV24-1 and TRBJ2-7; 8 nucleotides agree with TRBD1. The length of the CDR3 is 16 residues. Germline V gene lookup returns CDR1 KGHDR and CDR2 SFDVKD. The ends lost 5 bases at V and 0 bases at J; junction bases unmatched: 8. The CDR3 region is CATSAGQGLSSYEQYF. The CDR3 nucleotides are TGTGCCACCAGTGCTGGACAGGGTCTGAGCTCCTACGAGCAGTACTTC.

This chain links TRBV19 with TRBJ2-2, with 8 bases that match TRBD1. This CDR3 region has 16 residues. Germline CDR1 is LNHDA and CDR2 is SQIVND (reference sequence). The junction had 4 bases not matched to a gene; V was cut back by 0 bases and J by 4 bases. This chain's CDR3 is CASSIEAGGPTGELFF. CDR3 DNA sequence: TGTGCCAGTAGTATAGAGGCAGGGGGCCCCACCGGGGAGCTGTTTTTT. The whole variable domain, filled in from reference TRBV19 and TRBJ2-2, reads DGGITQSPKYLFRKEGQNVTLSCEQNLNHDAMYWYRQDPGQGLRLIYYSQIVNDFQKGDIAEGYSVSREKKESFPLTVTSAQKNPTAFYLCASSIEAGGPTGELFFGEGSRLTVL.

This clone was detected once. The chain couples TRBV3-1 (or the pseudogene TRBV3-2) to TRBJ1-6, with D possibly matching TRBD1 (5 bases). This CDR3 has 15 amino acids. The germline V gene has CDR1 LGHDT and CDR2 YNNKEL (reference sequence). V lost 0 bases and J lost 8, with 11 bases in between. CDR3 residues: CASSQETQGYSPLHF. The CDR3 DNA sequence: TGTGCCAGCAGCCAAGAGACCCAGGGTTATTCACCCCTCCACTTT.

The rearrangement joins TRBV6-6 to TRBJ1-2; no clear D. Per germline, CDR1 MNHNY and CDR2 SVGAGI (reference sequence). The length of the CDR3 is 14 residues. Trimming left V 6 bases short and J 1 base short, with 12 bases between. CDR3 nucleotides: TGTGCCAGCAGCCCTCCCCTAGTTAACTATGGCTACACCTTC. Amino acid sequence: CASSPPLVNYGYTF.

This clone has just one count. The chain links TRBV20-1 to TRBJ1-2; the D is unclear. CDR1 and CDR2 (germline): DFQATT, SNEGSKA (reference sequence). The CDR3 has 14 amino acids. V was cut by 3 bases and J by 2 bases, with 13 bases left in between. CDR3 sequence (DNA): TGCAGTGCTAGTGAGGGCAGCCGGAACTATGGCTACACCTTC. Residues: CSASEGSRNYGYTF.

The chain has TRBV7-8 and TRBJ2-2, with D possibly TRBD1 on 5 matching bases. This CDR3 has 14 residues. The V end lost 1 base, the J end lost 5 bases, and 8 bases lay between the germline ends. CDR1 SGHVS and CDR2 FQNEAQ come from the germline V gene. CDR3 in DNA: TGTGCCAGCAGCTTAGGGTACAGGACCGGGGAGCTGTTTTTT. Protein product: CASSLGYRTGELFF.

This chain links TRBV19 with TRBJ2-2, with D perhaps TRBD1 (6 bases). With 7 bases removed from V and 2 bases from J, the gap between germline ends came to 14 bases. Looked up from germline, CDR1 is LNHDA and CDR2 is SQIVND (reference sequence). CDR3 size: 15 residues. CDR3 bases: TGTGCCAGTAAGACCGGGACACCCAACACCGGGGAGCTGTTTTTT. It specifies CASKTGTPNTGELFF. Based on the CDR3 plus reference TRBV19 and TRBJ2-2, the full variable domain is DGGITQSPKYLFRKEGQNVTLSCEQNLNHDAMYWYRQDPGQGLRLIYYSQIVNDFQKGDIAEGYSVSREKKESFPLTVTSAQKNPTAFYLCASKTGTPNTGELFFGEGSRLTVL.

Only a few counts were recorded for this clone. This chain links TRBV2 with TRBJ1-1; the match to TRBD1 covers 9 bases. V was pared by 5 bases and J by 5 bases, with 12 bases of the junction left unmatched. Germline lookup yields CDR1 SNHLY and CDR2 FYNNEI. There are 16 residues in the CDR3. The CDR3 region is CASSSSRDRVDTEAFF. Here the CDR3 DNA reads TGTGCCAGCAGTTCCTCCCGGGACAGGGTGGATACTGAAGCTTTCTTT. Together with reference TRBV2 and TRBJ1-1, the CDR3 gives the full variable domain: EPEVTQTPSHQVTQMGQEVILRCVPISNHLYFYWYRQILGQKVEFLVSFYNNEISEKSEIFDDQFSVERPDGSNFTLKIRSTKLEDSAMYFCASSSSRDRVDTEAFFGQGTRLTVV.